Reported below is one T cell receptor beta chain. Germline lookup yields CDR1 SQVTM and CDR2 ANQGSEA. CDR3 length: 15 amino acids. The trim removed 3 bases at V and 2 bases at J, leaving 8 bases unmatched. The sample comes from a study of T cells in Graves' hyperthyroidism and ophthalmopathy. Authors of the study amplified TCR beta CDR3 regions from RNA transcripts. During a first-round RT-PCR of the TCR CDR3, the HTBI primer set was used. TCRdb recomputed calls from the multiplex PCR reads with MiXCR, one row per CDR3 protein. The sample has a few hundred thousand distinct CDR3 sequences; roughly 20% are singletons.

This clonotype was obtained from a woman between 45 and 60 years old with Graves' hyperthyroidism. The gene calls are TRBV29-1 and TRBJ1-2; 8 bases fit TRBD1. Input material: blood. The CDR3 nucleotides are TGCAGCGTTGACACAGTGCAGGGGGCCAACTATGGCTACACCTTC. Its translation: CSVDTVQGANYGYTF.